A selection of T cell receptor beta chains follows, all from one sample in a study of breast tumors, draining lymph nodes, adjacent tissues. TCRdb passed the multiplex PCR reads through MiXCR, listing each CDR3 protein once. The sample includes over 100,000 distinct CDR3 sequences, 20% to 25% of them seen just once. What was sequenced was axillary lymph node tissue. The receptors here all came from a female donor with breast cancer. Some clones in this sample may be carry-over from other donors' samples. CDR3s include the opening cysteine and the closing phenylalanine or tryptophan. Fields, in order: D gene, clone size, V gene, J gene, CDR3 protein, CDR3 DNA. The D gene is left open where the match is weak. A clone size is listed for some rows: how often the clone was seen (once, few, many), or a class if it is expanded.

d_call: .; clone_size: many; v_call: TRBV6-1; j_call: TRBJ2-7; cdr3_aa: CASSKDYSYEQYF; cdr3_nt: TGTGCCAGCAGCAAGGATTACTCCTACGAGCAGTACTTC
d_call: .; clone_size: .; v_call: TRBV29-1; j_call: TRBJ2-3; cdr3_aa: CSVEDPEGATDTQYF; cdr3_nt: TGCAGCGTTGAAGACCCGGAAGGGGCCACAGATACGCAGTATTTT
d_call: .; clone_size: .; v_call: TRBV28; j_call: TRBJ1-5; cdr3_aa: CASSGPLSNQPQHF; cdr3_nt: TGTGCCAGCAGTGGTCCTCTAAGCAATCAGCCCCAGCATTTT
d_call: .; clone_size: many; v_call: TRBV30; j_call: TRBJ2-7; cdr3_aa: CAWSVGNEQYF; cdr3_nt: TGTGCCTGGAGTGTGGGAAACGAGCAGTACTTC
d_call: TRBD2; clone_size: many; v_call: TRBV6-1; j_call: TRBJ2-2; cdr3_aa: CASITSGTTGELFF; cdr3_nt: TGTGCCAGCATCACTAGCGGGACCACCGGGGAGCTGTTTTTT
d_call: TRBD1; clone_size: many; v_call: TRBV7-9; j_call: TRBJ1-4; cdr3_aa: CASSLPTGFGEKLFF; cdr3_nt: TGTGCCAGCAGCTTACCGACAGGGTTCGGTGAAAAACTGTTTTTT
d_call: .; clone_size: .; v_call: TRBV3-2; j_call: TRBJ2-2; cdr3_aa: CASSLTPGLACTGELFF; cdr3_nt: TGTGCCAGCAGCCTTACCCCGGGACTAGCGTGCACCGGGGAGCTGTTTTTT
d_call: .; clone_size: few; v_call: TRBV6-2/TRBV6-3; j_call: TRBJ2-3; cdr3_aa: CASSYWPPDTQYF; cdr3_nt: TGTGCCAGCAGCTACTGGCCCCCAGATACGCAGTATTTT
d_call: .; clone_size: .; v_call: TRBV28; j_call: TRBJ2-1; cdr3_aa: CASSSTLGAYNEQFF; cdr3_nt: TGTGCCAGCAGTTCAACTCTAGGGGCCTACAATGAGCAGTTCTTC
d_call: TRBD2; clone_size: many; v_call: TRBV20-1; j_call: TRBJ2-1; cdr3_aa: CSASRPTSGRGSYNEQFF; cdr3_nt: TGCAGTGCTAGCCGACCGACTAGCGGGAGGGGGTCCTACAATGAGCAGTTCTTC
d_call: TRBD1; clone_size: many; v_call: TRBV19; j_call: TRBJ1-2; cdr3_aa: CASRLAGGEYGYTF; cdr3_nt: TGTGCCAGTAGGTTGGCAGGGGGCGAGTATGGCTACACCTTC
d_call: TRBD2; clone_size: many; v_call: TRBV27; j_call: TRBJ2-7; cdr3_aa: CASHSSGRRSYEQYF; cdr3_nt: TGTGCCAGCCATAGCAGCGGGAGAAGGTCCTACGAGCAGTACTTC
d_call: TRBD1; clone_size: many; v_call: TRBV5-1; j_call: TRBJ1-4; cdr3_aa: CASSPQTGLEKLFF; cdr3_nt: TGCGCCAGCAGCCCCCAGACAGGGTTGGAAAAACTGTTTTTT
d_call: TRBD2; clone_size: few; v_call: TRBV6-7; j_call: TRBJ2-5; cdr3_aa: CASSPPIAGGPLGTETQYF; cdr3_nt: TGTGCCAGCAGCCCACCCATAGCGGGAGGGCCCCTGGGTACAGAGACCCAGTACTTC
d_call: TRBD2; clone_size: many; v_call: TRBV28; j_call: TRBJ2-5; cdr3_aa: CASSHWASGQETQYF; cdr3_nt: TGTGCCAGCAGTCATTGGGCTAGCGGGCAAGAGACCCAGTACTTC